The subject of this entry is one TCR beta chain. Its antigen is currently unknown. This sample was taken from a study of beta chain features in type 1 diabetes. Whole-study results and caveats: Still unanswered here is whether HLA type influences TCRB rearrangement. Lower insertion and higher deletion counts appeared at VDJ junctions in type 1 diabetes patients. For patients, the naive, central memory and Treg TCRB repertoires appeared more alike than for healthy donors.

Per germline, CDR1 SEHNR and CDR2 FQNEAQ (reference sequence). This CDR3 contains 13 residues. Deletions cut 0 bases from V and 8 bases from J, with 7 bases between. As every portion of the isolated RNA was reverse transcribed, the sequencing read expressed TCRB transcripts. The repertoire was sequenced with immunoSEQ multiplex PCR; TCRdb's copy has only in-frame clones and lacks some. Altogether a few hundred thousand clones are present, around 16% being singletons, with the ten largest covering around 0.02%. The sequence derives from a woman between 18 and 30 years old in good health. V and J are TRBV7-9 and TRBJ1-4, with D perhaps matching TRBD1 (5 bases). The sequenced sample was naive CD4+ T cells from blood. This CDR3 is CASSLADTEKLFF. CDR3 nucleotides: TGTGCCAGCAGCTTAGCGGACACGGAAAAACTGTTTTTT.